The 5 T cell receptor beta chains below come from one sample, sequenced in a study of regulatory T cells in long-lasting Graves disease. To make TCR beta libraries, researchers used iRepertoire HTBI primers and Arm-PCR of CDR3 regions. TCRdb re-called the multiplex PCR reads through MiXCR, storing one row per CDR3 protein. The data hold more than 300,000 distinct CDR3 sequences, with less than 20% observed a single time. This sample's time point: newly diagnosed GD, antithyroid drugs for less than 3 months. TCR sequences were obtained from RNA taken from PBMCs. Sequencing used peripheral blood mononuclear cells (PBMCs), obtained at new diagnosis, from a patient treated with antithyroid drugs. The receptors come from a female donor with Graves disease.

CDR3 DNA: TGTGCCAGCAGTGAAATATCAGGGGTAAACACTGAAGCTTTCTTT. It is translated as CASSEISGVNTEAFF. The chain is built from TRBV6-1 and TRBJ1-1; weak D call: TRBD1 (6 bases). CDR3 size: 15 residues. Per the germline V gene, CDR1 is MNHNS and CDR2 is SASEGT. V lost 2 bases, J lost 2 bases, and 12 bases lay in between.

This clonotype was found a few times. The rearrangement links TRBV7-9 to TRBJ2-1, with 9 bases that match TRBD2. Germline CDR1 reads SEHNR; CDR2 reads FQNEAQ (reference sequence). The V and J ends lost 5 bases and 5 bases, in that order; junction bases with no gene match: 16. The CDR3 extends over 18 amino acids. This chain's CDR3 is CASSPVSGKRGEDNEQFF. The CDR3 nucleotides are TGTGCCAGCAGCCCCGTTTCCGGGAAGCGGGGGGAGGACAATGAGCAGTTCTTC.

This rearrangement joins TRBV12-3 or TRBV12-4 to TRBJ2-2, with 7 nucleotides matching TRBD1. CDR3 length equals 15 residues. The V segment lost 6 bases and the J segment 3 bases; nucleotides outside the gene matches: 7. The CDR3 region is CASRSTGLDTGELFF. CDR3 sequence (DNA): TGTGCCAGCAGGTCGACAGGGTTGGACACCGGGGAGCTGTTTTTT.

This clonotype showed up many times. In DNA, the CDR3 is TGCAGCGACCTCGGGGAGGGGGCACAGAACACTGAAGCTTTCTTT. Protein product: CSDLGEGAQNTEAFF. V usage is TRBV29-1 and J usage is TRBJ1-1, with TRBD1 identical over 7 bases. This CDR3 spans 15 amino acids. Germline assignment: CDR1 SQVTM and CDR2 ANQGSEA. Trimming removed 7 bases from V and 1 base from J; junction bases left unmatched: 12.

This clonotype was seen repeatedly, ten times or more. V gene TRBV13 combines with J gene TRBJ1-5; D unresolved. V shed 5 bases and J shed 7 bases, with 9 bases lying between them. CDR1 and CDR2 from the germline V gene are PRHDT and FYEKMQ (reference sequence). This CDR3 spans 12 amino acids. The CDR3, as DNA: TGTGCCAGCAGCGTCCTAGGACAGCCCCAGCATTTT. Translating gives CASSVLGQPQHF.